The clone carrying this T cell receptor beta chain was seen at least ten times. Its antigen is unidentified. These data come from a study of T-cell memory formation after mild COVID-19. Study context: The TCR clusters were mostly specific to one donor.

Study observations and caveats: Clones contracting day 15 to 85 were balanced CD4/CD8; later expanders leaned CD4+. Shrinking CD4+ clones resided mostly in CM and EM, and CD8+ ones in EMRA.

5'RACE with constant-segment primers yielded barcoded, UMI-tagged TCR alpha and TCR beta cDNA libraries. TCRdb redid the calling of the 5' RACE reads with MiXCR, one entry per CDR3 protein. The sample consists of a few hundred thousand distinct CDR3 sequences, 20% to 25% of them appearing once. The CDR3 is 16 residues long. From germline, CDR1 is MNHEY and CDR2 SVGAGI. The V segment lost 7 bases and the J segment 7 bases; nucleotides outside the gene matches: 17. Material for sequencing was PBMCs or a T cell subset sorted from them (not recorded which). The chain joins TRBV6-5 to TRBJ2-7; TRBD1 matches at 9 bases. The receptor was derived from a man between 18 and 35 years old who had mild COVID-19 (a few samples of this study predate the infection). Cell type and time point are not known. CDR3 in DNA: TGTGCCAGCATAAGGCGCCCGGGACAGGGAGCGGGAGAGCAGTACTTC. It translates to CASIRRPGQGAGEQYF.